The sequence of this T cell receptor beta chain was determined in a study of cytomegalovirus exposure and HLA in healthy donors. 13 Jbeta primers and 60 Vbeta primers were used for the PCR. TCRdb keeps only in-frame clones here, not all; method: immunoSEQ multiplex PCR. The sample lists tens of thousands of clones; 75% were seen once. V was clipped by 0 bases and J by 5 bases; unmatched bases: 6. The CDR3 is made up of 15 amino acids. The V gene's germline CDR1 is SGHAT and CDR2 FQNNGV. The gene calls are TRBV11-2 and TRBJ2-7, with 8 bases fitting TRBD2. The TCR sequence derives from a man in his 70s in good health and CMV-seronegative. Sequenced input: PBMCs. CDR3 in DNA: TGTGCCAGCAGCTTAGATTACCTAGCGGGTAACGAGCAGTACTTC. This translates into CASSLDYLAGNEQYF.